What follows is one T cell receptor beta chain and its context. The antigen remains unidentified. The repertoire was sequenced with immunoSEQ multiplex PCR; TCRdb's copy has only in-frame clones and lacks some. The sample records more than 45,000 clones, roughly nine tenths being singletons. The sample comes from a study of OX40 agonist ivuxolimab in advanced cancers. Findings of the study overall: Average numbers of expanded clones were greater in CD8+ T cells than in CD4+.

Germline V gene lookup returns CDR1 MNHEY and CDR2 SMNVEV (reference sequence). With 3 bases removed from V and 4 bases from J, the gap between germline ends came to 9 bases. This CDR3 is 13 amino acids long. Drawing of blood for sampling happened at baseline, at cycle 4 day 1, and at cycle 7 day 1. Sequencing was performed on CD4+ or CD8+ T cells sorted from blood, taken in a trial of the OX40 agonist ivuxolimab. The rearrangement links TRBV27 to TRBJ2-5; no clear D gene. This clonotype was sampled from an adult with an advanced solid tumor such as melanoma, head and neck, liver or kidney cancer. The CDR3 is CASSFWPGETQYF. As DNA, the CDR3 is TGTGCCAGCAGTTTCTGGCCAGGAGAGACCCAGTACTTC.